One and the same sample provided the 24 T cell receptor beta chains below, sequenced in a study of blood T cell repertoires in COVID-19. Data came from immunoSEQ multiplex PCR; TCRdb stores just in-frame clones and leaves some out. Among some 38,000 clones, around 84% were seen once, and the ten largest hold under 2%. The sample consisted of peripheral blood. The origin of the receptors is a man aged 60 to 75 with COVID-19, enrolled during active disease.

The J gene is TRBJ1-5, the V gene TRBV6-2 or TRBV6-3, with TRBD1 matching 9 bases. The ends lost 5 bases at V and 7 bases at J; junction bases unmatched: 9. Germline V lookup: CDR1 MNHEY, CDR2 SVGEGT. The CDR3 length is 15 residues. The chain's CDR3 is CASSQGGQGRQPQHF. The CDR3 coding sequence is TGTGCCAGCAGTCAAGGGGGACAGGGACGCCAGCCCCAGCATTTT.

The CDR3 coding sequence is TGCGCCAGCAGCGGACAGAAAGAAGCTTTCTTT. Translating it yields CASSGQKEAFF. V gene TRBV23-1 combines with J gene TRBJ1-1, with D perhaps TRBD1 (6 bases). TRBV23-1 is placed among ORFs of uncertain function. This CDR3 region has 11 residues. Trimming took off 6 bases at V and 8 bases at J, with 10 bases between the two ends.

The gene calls are TRBV18 and TRBJ2-2; D is unresolved. Per germline, CDR1 KGHSH and CDR2 LQKENI. Trimming removed 1 base from V and 5 bases from J, with 8 bases in between. CDR3 size: 14 residues. CDR3 amino acids: CASSPRRETGELFF. In nucleotides, the CDR3 is TGTGCCAGCTCACCACGTCGAGAAACCGGGGAGCTGTTTTTT.

The chain uses TRBV5-4 and TRBJ2-5; 7 nucleotides agree with TRBD1. The CDR3 length is 17 residues. The J segment lost 5 bases and the V segment lost 4 bases, leaving 17 bases of the junction unmatched. CDR1 is SGHNT, CDR2 YYREEE, per germline (reference sequence). The CDR3: CASSPSGLGGPGETQYF. CDR3 in DNA: TGTGCCAGCAGCCCTTCAGGGTTAGGGGGCCCAGGGGAGACCCAGTACTTC.

This rearrangement joins TRBV2 to TRBJ2-3; 7 nucleotides align to TRBD2. The J segment lost 0 bases and the V segment lost 3 bases, leaving 12 bases of the junction unmatched. The germline V gene has CDR1 SNHLY and CDR2 FYNNEI. The CDR3 runs to 18 residues. CDR3: CASSEPERGKRSTDTQYF. The DNA of the CDR3 is TGTGCCAGCAGTGAGCCTGAGCGGGGCAAACGTAGCACAGATACGCAGTATTTT.

The V and J genes are TRBV3-1 (or the pseudogene TRBV3-2) and TRBJ2-3, with 7 bases identical to TRBD1. This CDR3 spans 12 amino acids. Germline V gives CDR1 LGHDT, CDR2 YNNKEL (reference sequence). V dropped 5 bases and J dropped 8; count of bases not matched to a gene: 4. CDR3 amino acids: CASSSRGFTQYF. The CDR3 DNA follows: TGTGCCAGCAGCTCCAGGGGGTTTACGCAGTATTTT.

V gene TRBV6-5 combines with J gene TRBJ1-3; 7 bases match TRBD1. Germline V gene lookup returns CDR1 MNHEY and CDR2 SVGAGI. V trimming: 6 bases; J trimming: 4 bases; junction bases outside the gene matches: 9. There are 15 residues in the CDR3. DNA of the CDR3: TGTGCCAGCAGCGACGGGGACAGACAAGGAAACACCATATATTTT. Translating gives CASSDGDRQGNTIYF.

The V gene is TRBV6-6, the J gene TRBJ2-7, with D perhaps matching TRBD2 (5 bases). V was trimmed by 2 bases and J by 0 bases, leaving 8 bases between them. The CDR3 is made up of 14 amino acids. In germline, CDR1 is MNHNY, CDR2 SVGAGI (reference sequence). The DNA of the CDR3 is TGTGCCAGCAGTTACGTTGGGAGCTCCTACGAGCAGTACTTC. Protein: CASSYVGSSYEQYF.

The chain couples TRBV25-1 to TRBJ2-7, with D perhaps TRBD2 (6 bases). V was clipped by 7 bases and J by 1 base, with 14 bases between them. This CDR3 is built from 14 residues. Per germline, CDR1 MGHDK and CDR2 SYGVNS. Here the CDR3 reads CASTGGSPSYEQYF. The DNA for the CDR3 is TGTGCCAGCACTGGGGGGTCCCCTTCCTACGAGCAGTACTTC.

The V and J genes are TRBV19 and TRBJ1-1; 9 nucleotides align to TRBD1. This CDR3 contains 13 residues. V was clipped by 7 bases and J by 4 bases; unmatched bases: 4. Per germline, CDR1 LNHDA and CDR2 SQIVND (reference sequence). CDR3 nucleotide sequence: TGTGCCAGTACCATGACAGGGGGCACTGAAGCTTTCTTT. Translating gives CASTMTGGTEAFF.

The V gene is TRBV6-1, the J gene TRBJ2-4; D might be TRBD1 (5 bases). The CDR3 contains 13 residues. Trimming took off 2 bases at V and 6 bases at J, with 8 bases between the two ends. The V gene's germline CDR1 is MNHNS and CDR2 SASEGT. The CDR3 reads CASSERGRNIQYF. CDR3 nucleotides: TGTGCCAGCAGTGAAAGGGGTAGAAACATTCAGTACTTC.

In its sample, this clone was seen once. V and J are TRBV7-8 and TRBJ1-4; D remains unclear. The CDR3 runs 13 residues. The V end was cut by 1 base, the J end by 7 bases, with 7 bases between. Germline CDR1 and CDR2: SGHVS and FQNEAQ. CDR3 region: CASSLDLGEKLFF. The CDR3, as DNA: TGTGCCAGCAGCTTAGACCTAGGTGAAAAACTGTTTTTT.

V and J are TRBV27 and TRBJ2-5; 7 nucleotides match TRBD1. Germline lookup yields CDR1 MNHEY and CDR2 SMNVEV (reference sequence). Germline trimming cut 8 bases from V and 2 bases from J; bases unmatched to any gene: 5. The CDR3 has 13 amino acids. The DNA of the CDR3 is TGTGCCAGCCCTGAGGGACAGCAAGAGACCCAGTACTTC. The encoded protein is CASPEGQQETQYF.

The rearrangement uses TRBV20-1 and TRBJ2-5, with TRBD2 matching 10 bases. This CDR3 has 16 residues. Trimming cost V 3 bases and J 4 bases; bases outside gene matches: 11. Germline V gives CDR1 DFQATT, CDR2 SNEGSKA (reference sequence). The CDR3, as DNA: TGCAGTGCTAGTCCTTCTAGCGGGAGTGTGAGAGAGACCCAGTACTTC. It translates to CSASPSSGSVRETQYF.

The J gene is TRBJ1-2, the V gene TRBV2; 8 positions match TRBD1. The ends lost 6 bases at V and 7 bases at J; junction bases unmatched: 7. Looked up from germline, CDR1 is SNHLY and CDR2 is FYNNEI. The CDR3 extends over 13 amino acids. CDR3 in DNA: TGTGCCAGCAGAGTAGACAGGGGAAGTGGCTACACCTTC. Encoded protein: CASRVDRGSGYTF.

The sample holds a few counts of this clone. The chain combines TRBV29-1 with TRBJ2-7, with a possible D match to TRBD1 (6 bases). Germline V gene data show CDR1 as SQVTM and CDR2 as ANQGSEA. V was cut by 6 bases and J by 2 bases, with 11 bases left in between. The CDR3 sequence is 12 residues long. This CDR3 is CSVGQSTYEQYF. Here the CDR3 DNA reads TGCAGCGTAGGACAGAGCACCTACGAGCAGTACTTC.

The J gene is TRBJ1-1, the V gene TRBV7-8; possible D gene TRBD1, 6 bases. CDR3 length equals 18 residues. Deletions cut 6 bases from V and 8 bases from J, with 31 bases between. The germline gives CDR1 SGHVS, CDR2 FQNEAQ. As DNA, the CDR3 is TGTGCCAGCAGTATTAAGCAGGGGCTCTCCCTCGTGGGTTCCGAAGCTTTCTTT. It specifies CASSIKQGLSLVGSEAFF.

This chain links TRBV7-6 with TRBJ2-2; D uncertain. The CDR3 runs to 14 residues. Germline-derived CDR1 and CDR2 are SGHVS and FNYEAQ. V lost 0 bases and J 5 bases, leaving 7 bases between the germline ends. CDR3 region: CASSLAVQTGELFF. The CDR3 DNA reads as TGTGCCAGCAGCTTAGCTGTTCAGACCGGGGAGCTGTTTTTT.

V is TRBV7-9 and J is TRBJ1-4; the match to TRBD1 covers 8 bases. J was trimmed by 8 bases and V by 5 bases; bases with no gene match: 4. The CDR3 contains 13 residues. Germline V CDR1 and CDR2: SEHNR, FQNEAQ (reference sequence). The DNA of the CDR3 is TGTGCCAGCAGCGTCGGACAGGGAGAAAAACTGTTTTTT. The encoded protein is CASSVGQGEKLFF.

This clone was seen only once. The chain has TRBV5-1 and TRBJ2-1; D perhaps matches TRBD2 (6 bases). The CDR3 covers 15 residues. Germline CDR1 SGHRS, CDR2 YFSETQ. Deletions cut 3 bases from V and 5 bases from J, with 15 bases between. The CDR3 region is CASSYAGGGDNEQFF. CDR3 bases: TGCGCCAGCAGCTACGCAGGAGGAGGGGACAATGAGCAGTTCTTC.

The V and J genes are TRBV28 and TRBJ2-5, with a possible D match to TRBD1 (5 bases). Trimming removed 4 bases from V and 2 bases from J, with 11 bases in between. The CDR3 totals 14 residues. Germline V gene sequence: CDR1 MDHEN, CDR2 SYDVKM. In DNA form, the CDR3 reads TGTGCCAGCAGTTGGGGCGGTAAACAAGAGACCCAGTACTTC. Translation: CASSWGGKQETQYF.

This clone occurred a few times. The rearrangement links TRBV5-4 to TRBJ2-7; TRBD1 matches 7 bases. V gave up 4 bases and J gave up 0 bases; unmatched junction bases: 10. Germline-derived CDR1 and CDR2 are SGHNT and YYREEE (reference sequence). CDR3 size: 16 residues. Here the CDR3 reads CASSPNIDRASYEQYF. CDR3 in DNA: TGTGCCAGCAGCCCTAATATCGACAGGGCCTCCTACGAGCAGTACTTC.

This clone occurred once. V is TRBV6-1 and J is TRBJ2-1; 8 positions match TRBD2. Trimming cost V 4 bases and J 0 bases; bases outside gene matches: 5. The CDR3 loop spans 16 amino acids. The germline V gene encodes CDR1 MNHNS and CDR2 SASEGT. CDR3 residues: CASSGTGTSSYNEQFF. The CDR3 nucleotides are TGTGCCAGCAGTGGAACCGGGACTAGCTCCTACAATGAGCAGTTCTTC.

This chain uses TRBV5-1 with TRBJ1-3; D is perhaps TRBD1 (6 bases). CDR1 SGHRS and CDR2 YFSETQ come from the germline V gene. This CDR3 spans 15 amino acids. With 1 base removed from V and 2 bases from J, the gap between germline ends came to 10 bases. The CDR3 coding sequence is TGCGCCAGCAGCTTGAGCACAGGGCCTGGAAACACCATATATTTT. It yields the protein CASSLSTGPGNTIYF.